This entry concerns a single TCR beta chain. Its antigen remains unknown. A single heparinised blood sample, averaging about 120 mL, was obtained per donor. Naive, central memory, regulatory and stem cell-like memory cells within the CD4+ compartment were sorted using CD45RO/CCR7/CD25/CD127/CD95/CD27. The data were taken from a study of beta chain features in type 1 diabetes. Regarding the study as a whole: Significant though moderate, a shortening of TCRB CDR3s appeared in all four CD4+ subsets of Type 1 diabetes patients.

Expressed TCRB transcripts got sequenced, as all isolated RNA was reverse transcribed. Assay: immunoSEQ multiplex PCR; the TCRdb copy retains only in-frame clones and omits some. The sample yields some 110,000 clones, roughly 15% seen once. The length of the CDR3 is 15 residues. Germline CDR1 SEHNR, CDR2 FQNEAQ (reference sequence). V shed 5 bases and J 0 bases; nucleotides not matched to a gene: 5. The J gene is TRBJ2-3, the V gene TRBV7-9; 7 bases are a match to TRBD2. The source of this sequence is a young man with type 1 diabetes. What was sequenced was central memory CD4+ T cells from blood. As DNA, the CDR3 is TGTGCCAGCAGCCCGGGACTACTTAGCACAGATACGCAGTATTTT. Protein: CASSPGLLSTDTQYF.